Shown below are 24 T cell receptor beta chains from a single sample sequenced in a study of blood T cell repertoires in COVID-19. Generated by immunoSEQ multiplex PCR, the TCRdb table keeps only in-frame clones and is missing some. Of approximately 50,000 clones listed, 87% are singletons. The sample comprised peripheral blood. These receptors came from a man aged 45-65 years with active COVID-19.

Only a few counts were recorded for this clone. The chain has TRBV7-2 and TRBJ1-5, with D maybe TRBD1 (6 bases). The CDR3 length is 15 residues. Trimming removed 1 base from V and 5 bases from J, with 12 bases in between. Germline V gene lookup returns CDR1 SGHTA and CDR2 FQGNSA. The CDR3 DNA reads TGTGCCAGCAGCTTAGTAGGGGGTGTCCATCAGCCCCAGCATTTT. As protein: CASSLVGGVHQPQHF.

The chain links TRBV27 to TRBJ1-5; 7 bases are a match to TRBD1. The V gene end was trimmed by 9 bases and the J gene end by 1 base; junction bases not matched to a gene: 27. Germline V lookup: CDR1 MNHEY, CDR2 SMNVEV (reference sequence). The CDR3 is 21 residues long. CDR3 residues: CASKPFHDRVLEIWSNQPQHF. The CDR3 DNA sequence: TGTGCCAGTAAACCTTTCCACGACAGGGTTTTAGAGATTTGGAGCAATCAGCCCCAGCATTTT.

This sequence joins TRBV3-1 (or the pseudogene TRBV3-2) and TRBJ2-5, with D hard to call. Germline-derived CDR1 and CDR2 are LGHDT and YNNKEL (reference sequence). V shed 4 bases and J shed 8 bases, with 14 bases lying between them. The CDR3 is made up of 13 amino acids. DNA for the CDR3: TGTGCCAGCAGCCCCACCACGGGTCAAACCCAGTACTTC. Its protein product is CASSPTTGQTQYF.

V gene TRBV27 combines with J gene TRBJ2-6; D perhaps matches TRBD1 (6 bases). Per the germline V gene, CDR1 is MNHEY and CDR2 is SMNVEV (reference sequence). CDR3 length: 17 amino acids. The ends were cut back, 5 bases at V and 3 bases at J, with 17 bases in the middle. CDR3 sequence reads: CASSLTGPPGGANVLTF. In DNA, the CDR3 is TGTGCCAGCAGTCTTACAGGGCCCCCGGGTGGGGCCAACGTCCTGACTTTC.

The chain carries TRBV6-5 and TRBJ2-7, with 7 positions matching TRBD2. The CDR3 loop spans 15 amino acids. Per the germline V gene, CDR1 is MNHEY and CDR2 is SVGAGI. V lost 2 bases, J lost 3 bases, and 7 bases stayed unmatched. The CDR3 sequence: CASSYSGAFDYEQYF. DNA of the CDR3: TGTGCCAGCAGTTACAGCGGGGCCTTCGACTACGAGCAGTACTTC.

V and J are TRBV7-8 and TRBJ2-7; 7 bases map to TRBD1. The CDR3 runs to 15 residues. Per germline, CDR1 SGHVS and CDR2 FQNEAQ. The V and J ends lost 1 base and 4 bases, in that order; junction bases with no gene match: 7. CDR3 sequence reads: CASSLEVTGWYEQYF. CDR3 sequence (DNA): TGTGCCAGCAGCTTAGAAGTGACAGGGTGGTACGAGCAGTACTTC.

In the case of this clone: At one of its ends the junction is not consistent with the germline gene, which may arise from a read error. The J gene is TRBJ2-1, the V gene TRBV5-1; TRBD2 might be the D (5 bases). The CDR3 totals 12 residues. Germline-derived CDR1 and CDR2 are SGHRS and YFSETQ. The CDR3 region is CASWTGYNKQFF. DNA for the CDR3: TGCGCCAGCTGGACTGGGTACAATAAGCAGTTCTTC.

V gene TRBV7-2 combines with J gene TRBJ1-2; 8 bases map to TRBD1. The CDR3 runs to 14 residues. Germline V lookup: CDR1 SGHTA, CDR2 FQGNSA. V was clipped by 4 bases and J by 8 bases; unmatched bases: 9. CDR3 sequence (DNA): TGTGCCAGCAGCTCCCGGACAGGGCAAGAAGGCTACACCTTC. It codes for CASSSRTGQEGYTF.

This clone has only one observation. This chain uses TRBV2 with TRBJ1-2, with D possibly TRBD1 on 6 matching bases. The V and J ends lost 7 bases and 8 bases respectively, with 20 bases between them. There are 14 residues in the CDR3. Germline V lookup: CDR1 SNHLY, CDR2 FYNNEI. The CDR3 reads CASNPDSDVRGYTF. For the CDR3, the DNA is TGTGCCAGCAACCCGGACAGTGATGTGAGGGGCTACACCTTC.

This clone was counted a few times. This chain uses TRBV4-2 with TRBJ2-7; TRBD1 agrees at 7 bases. The V segment lost 5 bases and the J segment 0 bases; nucleotides outside the gene matches: 4. The CDR3 sequence is 14 residues long. CDR1 LGHNA and CDR2 YNFKEQ come from the germline V gene. The CDR3 DNA reads as TGTGCCAGCAGCTCCGGACAGGTCTCCTACGAGCAGTACTTC. Protein product: CASSSGQVSYEQYF.

This chain links TRBV4-2 with TRBJ2-6; 11 nucleotides align to TRBD2. The trim removed 7 bases at V and 0 bases at J, leaving 5 bases unmatched. CDR1 is LGHNA, CDR2 YNFKEQ, per germline. The CDR3 runs 17 residues. The CDR3 DNA follows: TGTGCCAGCACGCCGGGACTAGCGGTCTCTGGGGCCAACGTCCTGACTTTC. The encoded protein is CASTPGLAVSGANVLTF.

The chain recombines TRBV7-9 with TRBJ2-1; 13 positions agree with TRBD2. Germline-derived CDR1 and CDR2 are SEHNR and FQNEAQ (reference sequence). CDR3 length equals 17 residues. Losses at the gene ends were 5 bases for V and 2 bases for J; bases not matched to a gene: 6. The CDR3 is CASSRTSGGFPYNEQFF. CDR3 coding DNA: TGTGCCAGCAGCCGGACTAGCGGGGGCTTTCCCTACAATGAGCAGTTCTTC.

The rearrangement links TRBV7-2 to TRBJ1-1; D remains ambiguous. The CDR3 contains 15 residues. The V end lost 0 bases, the J end lost 1 base, and 9 bases lay between the germline ends. Germline V lookup: CDR1 SGHTA, CDR2 FQGNSA. The CDR3 sequence: CASSLALGSNTEAFF. CDR3 in DNA: TGTGCCAGCAGCTTAGCGCTCGGGTCGAACACTGAAGCTTTCTTT.

The genes are TRBV29-1 and TRBJ2-5; 8 bases agree with TRBD1. Per the germline V gene, CDR1 is SQVTM and CDR2 is ANQGSEA. The CDR3 length is 15 residues. J gave up 1 base and V 7 bases, and 11 bases lay outside the gene matches. The CDR3 sequence is CSALLRQGPQETQYF. DNA for the CDR3: TGCAGCGCGTTACTCCGACAGGGGCCCCAAGAGACCCAGTACTTC. Filled out from reference TRBV29-1 and TRBJ2-5, the complete variable domain reads SAVISQKPSRDICQRGTSLTIQCQVDSQVTMMFWYRQQPGQSLTLIATANQGSEATYESGFVIDKFPISRPNLTFSTLTVSNMSPEDSSIYLCSALLRQGPQETQYFGPGTRLLVL.

V is TRBV7-2 and J is TRBJ2-7, with 8 bases aligning to TRBD2. CDR1 and CDR2 from the germline V gene are SGHTA and FQGNSA. After removal of 2 bases from V and 2 bases from J, the junction contained 5 bases not matched to a gene. CDR3 length: 15 amino acids. The CDR3 DNA reads as TGTGCCAGCAGCTTACAAACTAGCGGAACCTACGAGCAGTACTTC. It yields the protein CASSLQTSGTYEQYF.

J is TRBJ2-7 and V is TRBV30; possible D gene TRBD2, 5 bases. The CDR3 loop spans 11 amino acids. The germline V and J ends were trimmed by 3 bases and 7 bases, with 10 bases remaining between them. CDR1 is GTSNPN and CDR2 is SVGIG in the germline V gene (reference sequence). Here the CDR3 reads CAWRDFKEQYF. For the CDR3, the DNA is TGTGCCTGGAGGGACTTTAAGGAGCAGTACTTC.

This clone qualifies as medium-sized (0.01 to 0.1%). The chain employs TRBV6-2 or TRBV6-3 and TRBJ2-7, with 7 bases aligning to TRBD1. Germline V gene data show CDR1 as MNHEY and CDR2 as SVGEGT. V gave up 6 bases and J gave up 3 bases; unmatched junction bases: 5. The CDR3 consists of 13 residues. This CDR3 reads CASSSTGNYEQYF. The CDR3 DNA sequence: TGTGCCAGCAGCTCGACAGGGAACTACGAGCAGTACTTC.

The genes are TRBV5-4 and TRBJ2-1; 11 positions agree with TRBD2. CDR1 and CDR2 (germline): SGHNT, YYREEE (reference sequence). Losses at the gene ends were 0 bases for V and 4 bases for J; bases not matched to a gene: 3. The CDR3 covers 16 residues. CDR3 sequence: CASSLAGTSGYNEQFF. The CDR3 bases are TGTGCCAGCAGCTTGGCCGGGACTAGCGGTTACAATGAGCAGTTCTTC. The full variable domain, with the rest looked up from reference TRBV5-4 and TRBJ2-1, is ETGVTQSPTHLIKTRGQQVTLRCSSQSGHNTVSWYQQALGQGPQFIFQYYREEENGRGNFPPRFSGLQFPNYSSELNVNALELDDSALYLCASSLAGTSGYNEQFFGPGTRLTVL.

The rearrangement links TRBV2 to TRBJ2-2; TRBD2 is a possible D gene (5 bases). The CDR3 runs 15 residues. Germline V lookup: CDR1 SNHLY, CDR2 FYNNEI. Between the trimmed V and J ends, which lost 1 base and 4 bases, there was a span of 10 bases. Here the CDR3 DNA reads TGTGCCAGCAGTGAAGTGTCTCGGGGCACCGGGGAGCTGTTTTTT. Protein: CASSEVSRGTGELFF.

This chain connects TRBV5-6 to TRBJ2-1, with D perhaps TRBD1 (6 bases). Germline loops: CDR1 SGHDT, CDR2 YYEEEE. The CDR3 is made up of 15 amino acids. Trimming shortened V by 4 bases and J by 4 bases, and 15 bases separated the two germline ends. Here the CDR3 DNA reads TGTGCCAGCAGCGCCCTTGGGGGACATTACAATGAGCAGTTCTTC. This gives the protein CASSALGGHYNEQFF.

Only one count was recorded for this clone. The chain uses TRBV29-1 and TRBJ1-1; 9 nucleotides match TRBD1. The CDR3 length is 13 residues. Germline V gives CDR1 SQVTM, CDR2 ANQGSEA. With 4 bases clipped from V and 5 bases from J, the junction kept 5 bases outside the gene matches. CDR3 DNA: TGCAGCGTTGGTGACAGGGGGGGGACTGAAGCTTTCTTT. This sequence encodes CSVGDRGGTEAFF.

The chain combines TRBV6-5 with TRBJ2-1; maybe TRBD2 (6 bases). The CDR3 sequence is 14 residues long. Germline CDR1 reads MNHEY; CDR2 reads SVGAGI. V was cut by 7 bases and J by 2 bases, with 12 bases left in between. This CDR3 reads CASTLGGAYNEQFF. CDR3 nucleotides: TGTGCCAGCACTTTGGGGGGAGCCTACAATGAGCAGTTCTTC.

V and J are TRBV2 and TRBJ2-2, with 7 bases aligning to TRBD1. The V segment lost 7 bases and the J segment 4 bases; nucleotides outside the gene matches: 6. The germline V gene encodes CDR1 SNHLY and CDR2 FYNNEI. The length of the CDR3 is 14 residues. Here the CDR3 DNA reads TGTGCCAGCACCATACAGGGGCCCACCGGGGAGCTGTTTTTT. Protein sequence: CASTIQGPTGELFF.

The rearrangement joins TRBV7-6 to TRBJ2-1, with D possibly being TRBD2 (5 bases). The germline V gene has CDR1 SGHVS and CDR2 FNYEAQ. CDR3 length: 16 residues. Trimming shortened V by 1 base and J by 5 bases, and 15 bases separated the two germline ends. CDR3 nucleotide sequence: TGTGCCAGCAGCTTAGGTAGGGAGTTGGTGAACAATGAGCAGTTCTTC. Translating it yields CASSLGRELVNNEQFF.